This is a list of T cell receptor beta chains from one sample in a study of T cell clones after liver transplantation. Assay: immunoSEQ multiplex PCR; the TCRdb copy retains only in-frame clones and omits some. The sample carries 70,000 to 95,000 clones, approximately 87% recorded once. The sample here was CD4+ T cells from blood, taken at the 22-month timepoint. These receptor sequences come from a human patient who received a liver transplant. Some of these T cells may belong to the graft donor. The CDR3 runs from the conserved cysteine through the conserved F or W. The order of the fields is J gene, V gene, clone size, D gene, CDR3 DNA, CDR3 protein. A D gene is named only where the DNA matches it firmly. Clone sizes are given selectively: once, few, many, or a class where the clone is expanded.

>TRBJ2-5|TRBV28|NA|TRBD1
TGTGCCAGCAGGACAGGGGGAAAAGAGACCCAGTACTTC
CASRTGGKETQYF
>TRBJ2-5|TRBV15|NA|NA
TGTGCCACCAGCAGAGGGGGTCGAGAGACCCAGTACTTC
CATSRGGRETQYF
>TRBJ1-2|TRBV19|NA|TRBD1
TGTGCCAGTAGTATAGGCTTGGGGACAGCAGATCTCCCGGGCTACACCTTC
CASSIGLGTADLPGYTF
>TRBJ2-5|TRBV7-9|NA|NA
TGTGCCAGCAGCTTAGCGGTTACAGGGAGCCAAGAGACCCAGTACTTC
CASSLAVTGSQETQYF
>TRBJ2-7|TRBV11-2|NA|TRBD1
TGTGCCAGCAGCCGGGACAGAAACTACGAGCAGTACTTC
CASSRDRNYEQYF
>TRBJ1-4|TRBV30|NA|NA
TGTGCCTGGAGTGTTAGCCTGGGCGGAACTAATGAAAAACTGTTTTTT
CAWSVSLGGTNEKLFF
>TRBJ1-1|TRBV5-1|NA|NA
TGCGCCAGCAGCCCCCGGTGGGGGGCCGATCAGAACACTGAAGCTTTCTTT
CASSPRWGADQNTEAFF
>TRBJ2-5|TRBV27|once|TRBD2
TGTGCCAGCAGTTTAGGTTGGGGTAGCGGGGGGTCCCAAGAGACCCAGTACTTC
CASSLGWGSGGSQETQYF
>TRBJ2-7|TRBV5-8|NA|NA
TGTGCCAGCAGTCGGTTCGGGATTTCGGCCTCCTACGAGCAGTACTTC
CASSRFGISASYEQYF
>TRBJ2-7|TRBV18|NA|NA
TGTGCCAGCTCACCAAAAAACGTAGGGGAAGGGCAGTACTTC
CASSPKNVGEGQYF
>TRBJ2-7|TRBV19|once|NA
TGTGCCAGTAGTAAAAGGACAGTCCGAGGAGGCTACGAGCAGTACTTC
CASSKRTVRGGYEQYF
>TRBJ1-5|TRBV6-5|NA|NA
TGTGCCAGCAGAGATAATACGCAGGGGAATCAGCCCCAGCATTTT
CASRDNTQGNQPQHF
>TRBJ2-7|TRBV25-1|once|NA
TGTGCCAGCAGTGAATCGGGCGACGGCTACGAGCAGTACTTC
CASSESGDGYEQYF
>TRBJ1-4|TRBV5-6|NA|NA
TGTGCCAGCAGCCGCCTTACAGGAGACGTGGTGTTTTTT
CASSRLTGDVVFF
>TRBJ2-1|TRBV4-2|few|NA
TGTGCCAGCAGCCAGGGGGGGCCGCGTAATGAGCAGTTCTTC
CASSQGGPRNEQFF
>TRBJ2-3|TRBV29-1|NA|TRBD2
TGCAGCGTCTTAACTAGCGGGAGTTTCGCAGATACGCAGTATTTT
CSVLTSGSFADTQYF
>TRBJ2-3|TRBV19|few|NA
TGTGCCAGTAGTATAGATCCGGGGACACTCACAGATACGCAGTATTTT
CASSIDPGTLTDTQYF
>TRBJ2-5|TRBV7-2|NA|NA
TGTGCCAGCAGCCGACCTACGGAGACCCAGTACTTC
CASSRPTETQYF
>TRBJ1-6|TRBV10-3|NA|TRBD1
TGTGCCATCAGTGGGACAGGGGATAATTCACCCCTCCACTTT
CAISGTGDNSPLHF
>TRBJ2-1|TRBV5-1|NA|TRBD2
TGCGCCAGCAGCTTGGTAGCGGGGATGGGGAATGAGCAGTTCTTC
CASSLVAGMGNEQFF
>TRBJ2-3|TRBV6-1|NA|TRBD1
TGTGCCAGCAGTGTCGACAGGGGCGCAGATACGCAGTATTTT
CASSVDRGADTQYF
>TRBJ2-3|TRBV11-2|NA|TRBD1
TGTGCCAGCAGCCCGGGACAGACAACTAGCACAGATACGCAGTATTTT
CASSPGQTTSTDTQYF
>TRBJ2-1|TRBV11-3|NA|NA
TGTGCCAGCAGCTTAGAAACCAATGGGGAGCAGTTCTTC
CASSLETNGEQFF
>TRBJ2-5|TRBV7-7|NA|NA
TGTGCCAGCAGCTTAGGGAGTCAGTCAGAGCGGGAGACCCAGTACTTC
CASSLGSQSERETQYF
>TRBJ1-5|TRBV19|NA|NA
TGTGCCAGTAGTACACTCCCGGGTCAGCCCCAGCATTTT
CASSTLPGQPQHF
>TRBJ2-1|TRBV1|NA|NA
TGCACCAGCAGCCAAGATCCGGGACTAGCGGGAGGGCGATGGGGGCGTGAGCAGTTCTTC
CTSSQDPGLAGGRWGREQFF
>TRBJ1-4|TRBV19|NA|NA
TGTGCCAGTAGCGTACAGGGCTCGAACGAAAAACTGTTTTTT
CASSVQGSNEKLFF
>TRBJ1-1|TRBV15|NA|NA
TGTGCCACCAGCAGAGAGAGGGAGACTGAAGCTTTCTTT
CATSRERETEAFF
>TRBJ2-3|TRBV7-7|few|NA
TGTGCTAGCAGCTTAGAATCGGGGAATACGCAGTATTTT
CASSLESGNTQYF
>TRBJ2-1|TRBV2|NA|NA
TGTGCCAGCAGCGCACCGGGACCTACCTACAATGAGCAGTTCTTC
CASSAPGPTYNEQFF
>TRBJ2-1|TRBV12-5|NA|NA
TGTGCTAGTGGTTTAGGAGCGGGACAGAACTACAATGAGCAGTTCTTC
CASGLGAGQNYNEQFF
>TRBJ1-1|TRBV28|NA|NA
TGTGCCAGCAGTTTTCAGCGTTTCACTGAAGCTTTCTTT
CASSFQRFTEAFF
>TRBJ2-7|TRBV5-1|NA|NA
TGCGCCAGCTCCCGGCCGGGGTACGAGCAGTACTTC
CASSRPGYEQYF
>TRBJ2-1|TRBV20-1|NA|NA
TGCAGTGCTATTTACTACAATGAGCAGTTCTTC
CSAIYYNEQFF
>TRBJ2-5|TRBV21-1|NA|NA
TGTGCCAGCAGCAACTGGGGTACAGGGCCTTTACAAGAGACCCAGTACTTC
CASSNWGTGPLQETQYF
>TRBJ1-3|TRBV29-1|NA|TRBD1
TGCAGCGTTGGACAGGGAGAATCTGGAAACACCATATATTTT
CSVGQGESGNTIYF
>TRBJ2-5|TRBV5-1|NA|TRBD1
TGCGCCAGCAGCTTGGACTGGGGGACAGCAGAGACCCAGTACTTC
CASSLDWGTAETQYF
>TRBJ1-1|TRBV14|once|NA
TGTGCCAGCCGATCTAGGACAGCGAACACTGAAGCTTTCTTT
CASRSRTANTEAFF